The T cell receptor (beta chain) under discussion was sequenced for a study of T-cell memory formation after mild COVID-19. Turning to the study itself: Clusters of TCRs were largely donor specific. General study findings and limits: From day 15 to 85, contracting clones were balanced between CD4 and CD8, whereas later expanders leaned toward CD4+. Pre-infection memory held some responding clones, suggesting pre-existing cross-reactive T cells responded.

There are a few counts of this clonotype. What it binds is not known. The 5'RACE method, run with constant-segment primers, produced TCR alpha and TCR beta cDNA libraries (carrying sample barcodes and UMIs). TCRdb re-called the 5' RACE reads through MiXCR, storing one row per CDR3 protein. This table holds 400,000 to 500,000 distinct CDR3 sequences, roughly 18% found once. The CDR3 consists of 14 residues. V was clipped by 6 bases and J by 1 base, with 12 bases between them. This sequence was found in a man between 18 and 35 years old who had mild COVID-19 (a few samples of this study predate the infection). Cell type and time point are not known. Sample: PBMCs or a T cell subset sorted from them (not recorded which). The chain employs TRBV12-3 or TRBV12-4 and TRBJ2-5, with D unclear. The CDR3 DNA sequence: TGTGCCAGCAGCCATACCCTAGTCCAAGAGACCCAGTACTTC. It specifies CASSHTLVQETQYF.